This T cell receptor beta chain was retrieved from a study of T cells in Graves' hyperthyroidism and ophthalmopathy. Study-wide context: Staff took peripheral blood when the initial diagnosis was made, before any treatment began.

There were TCR beta CDR3 regions amplified from RNA transcripts. Using the HTBI primer set, a first-round RT-PCR was run on the TCR CDR3. TCRdb passed the multiplex PCR reads through MiXCR, listing each CDR3 protein once. The repertoire includes fewer than 900,000 distinct CDR3 sequences, 18% of them detected once, and about a sixth sits in the top ten. General study results and limits: Clonotypes that were expanded in thyroid above 0.001 mostly appeared in blood too. From stable hyperthyroidism, ophthalmopathy was separated by a 13 V-J model.

This clonotype was recorded many times. No antigen is known for it. Exclusion criteria comprised uncontrolled infection, other autoimmune disease, pregnancy or lactation. This clonotype originated in a woman between 50 and 59 years old with Graves' hyperthyroidism that later progressed to Graves' ophthalmopathy. Sequences were obtained from blood.

CDR3 region: CASSLTANSPLHF. CDR3 sequence (DNA): TGTGCCAGCAGTTTAACAGCTAATTCACCCCTCCACTTT. The gene calls are TRBV12-3 or TRBV12-4 and TRBJ1-6; D unresolved. V gave up 2 bases and J gave up 6 bases, with 5 bases separating them. This CDR3 contains 13 residues.